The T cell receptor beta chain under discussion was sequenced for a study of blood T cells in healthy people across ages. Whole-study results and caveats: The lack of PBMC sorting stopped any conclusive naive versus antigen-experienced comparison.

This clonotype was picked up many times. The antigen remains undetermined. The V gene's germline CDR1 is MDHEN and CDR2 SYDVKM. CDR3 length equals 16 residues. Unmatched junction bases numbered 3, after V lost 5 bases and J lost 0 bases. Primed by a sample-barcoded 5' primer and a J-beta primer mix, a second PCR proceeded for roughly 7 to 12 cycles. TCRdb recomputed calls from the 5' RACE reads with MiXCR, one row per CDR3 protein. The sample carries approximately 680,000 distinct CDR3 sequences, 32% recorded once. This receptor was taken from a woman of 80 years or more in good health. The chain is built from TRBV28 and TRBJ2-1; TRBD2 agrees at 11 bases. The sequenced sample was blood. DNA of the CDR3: TGTGCCAGCAGTCCCGGGACTAGCGGCTCCTACAATGAGCAGTTCTTC. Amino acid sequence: CASSPGTSGSYNEQFF.